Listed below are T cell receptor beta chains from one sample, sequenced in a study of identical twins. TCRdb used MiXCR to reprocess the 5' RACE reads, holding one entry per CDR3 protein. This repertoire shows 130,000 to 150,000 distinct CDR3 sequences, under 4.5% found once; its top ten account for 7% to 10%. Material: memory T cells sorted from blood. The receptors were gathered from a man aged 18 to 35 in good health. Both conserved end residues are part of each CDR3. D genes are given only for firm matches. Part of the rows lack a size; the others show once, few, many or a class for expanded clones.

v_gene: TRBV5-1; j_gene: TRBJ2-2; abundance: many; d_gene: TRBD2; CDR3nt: TGCGCCAGCAGCCCGACCCCCGGCCAGCGGGAGCGGTCGGTCGGGGAGCTGTTTTTT; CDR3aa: CASSPTPGQRERSVGELFF
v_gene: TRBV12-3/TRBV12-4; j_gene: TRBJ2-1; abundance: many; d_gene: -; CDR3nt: TGTGCCAGCAGTTTCGGGGTAGGTGAGCAGTTCTTC; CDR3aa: CASSFGVGEQFF
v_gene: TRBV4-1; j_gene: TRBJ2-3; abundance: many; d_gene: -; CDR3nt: TGCGCCAGCAGCCAAAGCGGATCTGTGGATGGGGGTACGCAGTATTTT; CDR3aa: CASSQSGSVDGGTQYF
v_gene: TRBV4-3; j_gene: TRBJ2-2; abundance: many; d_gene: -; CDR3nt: TGCGCCAGCAGCCAGACAACCTACAGGGTCACCGGGGAGCTGTTTTTT; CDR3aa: CASSQTTYRVTGELFF
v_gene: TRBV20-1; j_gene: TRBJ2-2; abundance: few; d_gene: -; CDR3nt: TGCAGTGCCAGAGACCCTGCGGGAACCGCGAACACCGGGGAGCTGTTTTTT; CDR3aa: CSARDPAGTANTGELFF
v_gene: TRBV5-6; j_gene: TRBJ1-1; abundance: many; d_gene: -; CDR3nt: TGTGCCAGCAGCTTGGCATACCCGGGACAAGCGAACACTGAAGCTTTCTTT; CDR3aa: CASSLAYPGQANTEAFF
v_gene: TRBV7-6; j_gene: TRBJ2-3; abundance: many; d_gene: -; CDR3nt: TGTGCCAGCAGCTCGGCGACGGGGTGGGATACGCAGTATTTT; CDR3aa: CASSSATGWDTQYF
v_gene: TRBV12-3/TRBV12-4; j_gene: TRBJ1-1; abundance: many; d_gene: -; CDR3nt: TGTGCCAGCAGTTCAGGGGCCCTGAACACTGAAGCTTTCTTT; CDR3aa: CASSSGALNTEAFF
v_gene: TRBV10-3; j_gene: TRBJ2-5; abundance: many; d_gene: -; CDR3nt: TGTGCCATCTCCGGGACCGCGGGACGAGAGACCCAGTACTTC; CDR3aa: CAISGTAGRETQYF
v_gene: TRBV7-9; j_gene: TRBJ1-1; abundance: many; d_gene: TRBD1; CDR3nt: TGTGCCAGCAACGGACAGGGGGTACGTGAAGCTTTCTTT; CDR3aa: CASNGQGVREAFF
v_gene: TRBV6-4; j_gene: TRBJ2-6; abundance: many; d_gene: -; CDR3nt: TGTGCCAGCAGCCAGGGAGAGGGTGGGGCCAACGTCCTGACTTTC; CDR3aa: CASSQGEGGANVLTF
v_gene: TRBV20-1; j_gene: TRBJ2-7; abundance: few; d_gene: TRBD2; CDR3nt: TGCAGTGCTAGAGACTTCCTAGCGGGAGGAACCTACGAGCAGTACTTC; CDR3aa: CSARDFLAGGTYEQYF
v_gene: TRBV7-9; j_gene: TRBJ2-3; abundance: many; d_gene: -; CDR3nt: TGTGCCAGCAGCTTAGACACAGATACGCAGTATTTT; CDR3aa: CASSLDTDTQYF
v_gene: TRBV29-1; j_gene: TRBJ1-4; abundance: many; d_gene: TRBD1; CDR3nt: TGCAGCGCCTCGAGGACAGGGATGAGTGAAAAACTGTTTTTT; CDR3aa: CSASRTGMSEKLFF
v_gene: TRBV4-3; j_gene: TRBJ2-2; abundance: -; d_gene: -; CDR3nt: TGCGCCAGCAGACCTTACCTGGGGGCCGGGGAGCTGTTTTTT; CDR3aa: CASRPYLGAGELFF
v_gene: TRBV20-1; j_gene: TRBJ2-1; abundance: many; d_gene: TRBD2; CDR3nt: TGCAGTGCCGTACGCGGGAGCTCCTACAATGAGCAGTTCTTC; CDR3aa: CSAVRGSSYNEQFF
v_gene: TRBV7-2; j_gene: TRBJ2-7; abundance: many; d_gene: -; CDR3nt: TGTGCCAGCAGCGCTGGACAGCCCTACGAGCAGTACTTC; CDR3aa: CASSAGQPYEQYF
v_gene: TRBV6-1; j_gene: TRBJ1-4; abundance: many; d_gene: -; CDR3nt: TGTGCCAGCAGCAAAAGGCAGTTGGGGGACGAAAAACTGTTTTTT; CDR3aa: CASSKRQLGDEKLFF
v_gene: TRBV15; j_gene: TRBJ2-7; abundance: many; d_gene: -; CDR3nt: TGTGCCACCAGCAGAGAGAGAACGGGCTACGAGCAGTACTTC; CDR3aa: CATSRERTGYEQYF
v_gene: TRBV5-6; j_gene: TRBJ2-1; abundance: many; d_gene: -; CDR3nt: TGTGCCAGCACCAAACAAGGACAGCACGAGCAGTTCTTC; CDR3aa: CASTKQGQHEQFF
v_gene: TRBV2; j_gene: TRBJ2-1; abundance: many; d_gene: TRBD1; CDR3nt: TGTGCCAGCAGTCGGGACAGGGGATATGAGCAGTTCTTC; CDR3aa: CASSRDRGYEQFF
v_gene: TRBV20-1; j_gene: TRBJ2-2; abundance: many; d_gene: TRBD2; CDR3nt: TGCAGTGCTAGTGCGGGGGGGATCGGGGAGCTGTTTTTT; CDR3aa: CSASAGGIGELFF
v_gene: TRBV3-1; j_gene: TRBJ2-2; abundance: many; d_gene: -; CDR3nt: TGTGCCAGCCGGGACCGCCGAACCGGGGAGCTGTTTTTT; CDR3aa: CASRDRRTGELFF